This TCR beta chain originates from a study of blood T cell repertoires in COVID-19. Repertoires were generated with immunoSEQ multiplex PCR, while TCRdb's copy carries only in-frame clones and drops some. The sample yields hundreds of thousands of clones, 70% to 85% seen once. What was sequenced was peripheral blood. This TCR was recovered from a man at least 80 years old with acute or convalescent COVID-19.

As DNA, the CDR3 is TGTGCCAGCAGCTTTCATTACAGGGGCGGAGAGACCCAGTACTTC. Its protein product is CASSFHYRGGETQYF. The V and J genes are TRBV11-2 and TRBJ2-5; TRBD1 matches at 7 bases. V was clipped by 3 bases and J by 4 bases; unmatched bases: 8. This CDR3 spans 15 amino acids. Germline V gives CDR1 SGHAT, CDR2 FQNNGV.